Listed here is a single T cell receptor beta chain. The antigen is undetermined. The data originate from a study of CD8+CD57+ T cells in acquired aplastic anemia. Overall study context: The mean DNA yield obtained from sorted CD4+ and CD8+ cells came to 3.2 ug. Healthy-donor CD4+ cells averaged around 10 million reads. Study results and limitations: The CD8+ Simpson's diversity of patients and controls was not significantly different. Patients and controls turned out to have twenty-nine CD8+ CDR3 sequences in common.

TCR beta VDJ combinations and CDR3 sequences were profiled from genomic DNA. Each CDR3 protein is one row after TCRdb ran MiXCR on the reads. The table includes around 180,000 distinct CDR3 sequences, just under 65% detected once. The CDR3 spans 12 residues. CDR1 is KGHDR, CDR2 SFDVKD, per germline. Trimming removed 10 bases from V and 2 bases from J; junction bases left unmatched: 1. The genes are TRBV24-1 and TRBJ1-3; TRBD1 agrees at 7 bases. The clonotype comes from a human donor in good health. Sequenced sample: sorted CD4+, CD8+, or CD8+CD57+ T cells (not recorded which) from PBMCs. CDR3 in amino acids: CATQGPGNTIYF. The CDR3 DNA reads as TGTGCCACACAGGGGCCTGGAAACACCATATATTTT.